This entry describes one TCR beta chain. The antigen remains unidentified. The length of the CDR3 is 13 residues. The V end lost 0 bases, the J end lost 4 bases, and 8 bases lay between the germline ends. In germline, CDR1 is SGHNT, CDR2 YYREEE (reference sequence). The study pooled second doses at about 4 or about 12 weeks. Sequencing used immunoSEQ multiplex PCR; TCRdb keeps in-frame clones, though not all of them. The sample includes tens of thousands of clones, 70% to 90% of them seen just once. This entry belongs to a study of T cell responses to AZD1222 COVID-19 vaccine. Notes on the study in general: No repertoire was sampled before or during the peak T cell response, only after it. The donor group comprised mostly white British people and more females; the analysis possibly underestimated clonal diversity. Recipients of AZD1222 seropositive at baseline numbered only five or six.

The gene calls are TRBV5-4 and TRBJ2-7, with D perhaps TRBD1 (5 bases). The origin of this receptor is an adult who received the AZD1222 COVID-19 vaccine. The sequenced sample was peripheral blood, obtained 28 days after the second AZD1222 dose. CDR3 in amino acids: CASSLGGRYEQYF. In nucleotides, the CDR3 is TGTGCCAGCAGCTTGGGGGGCCGGTACGAGCAGTACTTC.